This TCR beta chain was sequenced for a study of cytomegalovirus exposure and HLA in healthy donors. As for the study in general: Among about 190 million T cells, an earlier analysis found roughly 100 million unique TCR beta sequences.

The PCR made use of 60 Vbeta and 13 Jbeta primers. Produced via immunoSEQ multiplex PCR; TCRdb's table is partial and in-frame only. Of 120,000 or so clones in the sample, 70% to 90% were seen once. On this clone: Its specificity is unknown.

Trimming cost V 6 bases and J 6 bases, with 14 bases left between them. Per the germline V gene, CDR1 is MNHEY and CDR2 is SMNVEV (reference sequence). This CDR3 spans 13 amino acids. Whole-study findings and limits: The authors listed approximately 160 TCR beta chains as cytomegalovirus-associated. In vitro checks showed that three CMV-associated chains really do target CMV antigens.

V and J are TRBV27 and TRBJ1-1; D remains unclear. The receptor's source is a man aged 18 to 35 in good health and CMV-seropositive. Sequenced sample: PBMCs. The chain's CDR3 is CASSLGPKSEAFF. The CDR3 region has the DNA TGTGCCAGCAGCCTGGGCCCTAAATCTGAAGCTTTCTTT.